One and the same sample provided the 9 T cell receptor beta chains below, sequenced in a study of blood T cell repertoires in COVID-19. The assay was immunoSEQ multiplex PCR, and TCRdb's table has in-frame clones only and misses some. The sample has about 250,000 clones; roughly 84% are singletons. Sequenced material: PBMCs or T cells enriched from blood (not recorded which). The receptor source for this set is a woman aged 45-60 years who had been exposed to COVID-19.

The CDR3 loop reads CASSVVGQTYNSPLHF. The CDR3 bases are TGTGCCAGCAGCGTAGTGGGACAGACGTATAATTCACCCCTCCACTTT. The rearrangement links TRBV27 to TRBJ1-6, with TRBD1 matching 7 bases. The ends lost 6 bases at V and 4 bases at J; junction bases unmatched: 9. The CDR3 runs 16 residues. Germline V CDR1 and CDR2: MNHEY, SMNVEV (reference sequence).

This clone has a handful of counts. This chain joins TRBV4-2 and TRBJ1-4; D gene unclear. Germline assignment: CDR1 LGHNA and CDR2 YNFKEQ. The CDR3 runs 15 residues. Between the trimmed V and J ends, which lost 0 bases and 5 bases, there was a span of 10 bases. The CDR3 coding sequence is TGTGCCAGCAGCCAAGAAAGCGGGGTAAATGAAAAACTGTTTTTT. Encoded protein: CASSQESGVNEKLFF.

This chain links TRBV7-3 with TRBJ2-1; TRBD2 might be the D (6 bases). CDR3 size: 16 residues. V was pared by 4 bases and J by 0 bases, with 13 bases between. In germline, CDR1 is SGHTA, CDR2 FQGTGA. As DNA, the CDR3 is TGTGCCAGCAGCTGGAGGGGCTCGAGCTCCTACAATGAGCAGTTCTTC. Protein: CASSWRGSSSYNEQFF.

V and J are TRBV6-5 and TRBJ2-3, with D tentatively TRBD2 (7 bases). Germline CDR1 and CDR2: MNHEY and SVGAGI. Trimming stripped 6 bases from V and 3 bases from J, with 13 bases between. There are 14 residues in the CDR3. This chain's CDR3 is CASSPRGGTDTQYF. The CDR3 DNA follows: TGTGCCAGCAGCCCCAGGGGAGGGACAGATACGCAGTATTTT.

This clone was detected only a few times. The chain combines TRBV9 with TRBJ1-1; D might be TRBD1 (5 bases). V gave up 2 bases and J gave up 4 bases, with 15 bases separating them. The CDR3 consists of 15 residues. Germline V gene data show CDR1 as SGDLS and CDR2 as YYNGEE. CDR3 amino acids: CASSVSGTGGTEAFF. The CDR3 nucleotides are TGTGCCAGCAGCGTTTCCGGGACCGGGGGCACTGAAGCTTTCTTT.

This chain uses TRBV15 with TRBJ1-4, with a possible D match to TRBD1 (6 bases). The CDR3 loop spans 17 amino acids. CDR1 and CDR2 from the germline V gene are LNHNV and YYDKDF (reference sequence). V was clipped by 3 bases and J by 3 bases, with 17 bases between them. The CDR3 spells CATSRLPPDRPNEKLFF. CDR3 coding DNA: TGTGCCACCAGCAGGTTACCCCCCGACAGGCCTAATGAAAAACTGTTTTTT.

This clone occurred a few times. The genes are TRBV23-1 and TRBJ2-7; TRBD2 aligns across 8 bases. TRBV23-1 is an ORF; its function is uncertain. V shed 7 bases, J shed 6 bases, and the junction held 5 bases outside the gene matches. The CDR3 contains 12 residues. CDR3 DNA sequence: TGCGCCAGCAATCGGGAGGGGCGCGAGCAGTACTTC. It is translated as CASNREGREQYF.

DNA for the CDR3: TGTGCCAGCAGTGGGGGCCCGGGGACCCAGTACTTC. It yields the protein CASSGGPGTQYF. The V call is TRBV2, the J call TRBJ2-5, with D maybe TRBD1 (5 bases). CDR3 length: 12 residues. V lost 4 bases to trimming and J lost 7 bases, with 10 bases between them. Germline CDR1 SNHLY, CDR2 FYNNEI.

The chain uses TRBV28 and TRBJ1-2; no firm D call. V was cut by 5 bases and J by 4 bases, with 17 bases left in between. Germline CDR1 MDHEN, CDR2 SYDVKM. The CDR3 has 15 amino acids. CDR3 bases: TGTGCCAGCAGTCCCTCGGACCGAGGACTCTATGGCTACACCTTC. This translates into CASSPSDRGLYGYTF.